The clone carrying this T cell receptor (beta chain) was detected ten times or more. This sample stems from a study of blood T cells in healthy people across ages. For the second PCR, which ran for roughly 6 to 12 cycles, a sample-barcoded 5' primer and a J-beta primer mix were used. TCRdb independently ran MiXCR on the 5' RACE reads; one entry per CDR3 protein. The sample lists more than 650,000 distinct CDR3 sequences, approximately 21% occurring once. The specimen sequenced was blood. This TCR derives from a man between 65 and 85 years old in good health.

The CDR3 region is CSVEKVSGYEQYF. In nucleotides, the CDR3 is TGCAGCGTTGAGAAGGTTTCCGGCTACGAGCAGTACTTC. This sequence joins TRBV29-1 and TRBJ2-7; D remains ambiguous. Trimming shortened V by 3 bases and J by 3 bases, and 12 bases separated the two germline ends. The CDR3 contains 13 residues. The germline CDR1 and CDR2 sequences are SQVTM and ANQGSEA.